The 10 T cell receptor beta chains in this list originate from one sample, sequenced in a study of T cell responses to AZD1222 COVID-19 vaccine. Measured with immunoSEQ multiplex PCR; TCRdb has only the in-frame clones, and not every one. The table lists over 150,000 clones, about nine tenths of them singletons, with roughly 1.6% in the top ten. This specimen consisted of peripheral blood, obtained on day 0 of AZD1222 vaccination. The receptors originated from an adult in good health.

The chain is built from TRBV28 and TRBJ1-1, with 8 bases identical to TRBD1. The CDR3 extends over 15 amino acids. The V gene end was trimmed by 2 bases and the J gene end by 7 bases; junction bases not matched to a gene: 9. CDR1 and CDR2 from the germline V gene are MDHEN and SYDVKM. The DNA of the CDR3 is TGTGCCAGCAGTTTAACAGGGGGGATCAGGGGTGAAGCTTTCTTT. Residues: CASSLTGGIRGEAFF.

This chain uses TRBV3-1 (or the pseudogene TRBV3-2) with TRBJ1-5; TRBD1 matches at 7 bases. The junction had 6 bases not matched to a gene; V was cut back by 4 bases and J by 0 bases. Germline loops: CDR1 LGHDT, CDR2 YNNKEL (reference sequence). The length of the CDR3 is 16 residues. The CDR3 nucleotides are TGTGCCAGCAGCCGGGACAGTCCTTATAGCAATCAGCCCCAGCATTTT. Residues: CASSRDSPYSNQPQHF.

The genes are TRBV28 and TRBJ1-5, with TRBD1 as a possible D gene (5 bases). This CDR3 has 16 residues. The germline gives CDR1 MDHEN, CDR2 SYDVKM. With 3 bases removed from V and 5 bases from J, the gap between germline ends came to 17 bases. The DNA of the CDR3 is TGTGCCAGCAGTTTTCTAAAAGGGGTTATCTATCAGCCCCAGCATTTT. Amino acids: CASSFLKGVIYQPQHF.

The V gene is TRBV19, the J gene TRBJ1-2; 9 bases map to TRBD1. Germline V gene sequence: CDR1 LNHDA, CDR2 SQIVND (reference sequence). Trimming at V came to 7 bases and at J to 7 bases, leaving 4 bases not matched to a gene. CDR3 length: 12 residues. The CDR3 loop reads CASTLTGGGYTF. The DNA for the CDR3 is TGTGCCAGTACCCTGACAGGGGGTGGCTACACCTTC. The full variable domain, its missing parts supplied by reference TRBV19 and TRBJ1-2, is DGGITQSPKYLFRKEGQNVTLSCEQNLNHDAMYWYRQDPGQGLRLIYYSQIVNDFQKGDIAEGYSVSREKKESFPLTVTSAQKNPTAFYLCASTLTGGGYTFGSGTRLTVV.

The rearrangement joins TRBV19 to TRBJ1-6, with 7 bases identical to TRBD1. This CDR3 comprises 15 residues. V gave up 4 bases and J gave up 6 bases; unmatched junction bases: 6. CDR1 is LNHDA and CDR2 is SQIVND in the germline V gene (reference sequence). The CDR3 nucleotides are TGTGCCAGTAGTACCCGACAGGGCCGTAATTCACCCCTCCACTTT. This encodes CASSTRQGRNSPLHF. The entire variable domain, with the rest obtained from reference TRBV19 and TRBJ1-6, is as follows: DGGITQSPKYLFRKEGQNVTLSCEQNLNHDAMYWYRQDPGQGLRLIYYSQIVNDFQKGDIAEGYSVSREKKESFPLTVTSAQKNPTAFYLCASSTRQGRNSPLHFGNGTRLTVT.

The chain employs TRBV28 and TRBJ1-2; the D gene is possibly TRBD1 (5 bases). CDR1 and CDR2 (germline): MDHEN, SYDVKM. This CDR3 contains 12 residues. V gave up 6 bases and J gave up 5 bases, with 10 bases separating them. This chain's CDR3 is CASSSGVYGYTF. CDR3 DNA sequence: TGTGCCAGCAGCTCGGGGGTATATGGCTACACCTTC.

The rearrangement uses TRBV5-1 and TRBJ2-2; TRBD2 is a possible D gene (5 bases). Looked up from germline, CDR1 is SGHRS and CDR2 is YFSETQ. V lost 4 bases to trimming and J lost 6 bases, with 19 bases between them. The CDR3 totals 16 residues. CDR3: CASSRRGRVGAGELFF. CDR3 sequence (DNA): TGCGCCAGCAGCCGACGGGGAAGGGTAGGAGCCGGGGAGCTGTTTTTT.

The chain has TRBV24-1 and TRBJ1-1; 10 bases fit TRBD1. The junction had 2 bases not matched to a gene; V was cut back by 2 bases and J by 3 bases. Germline V gene data show CDR1 as KGHDR and CDR2 as SFDVKD. The CDR3 covers 15 residues. The CDR3: CATSDSGTGDTEAFF. CDR3 coding DNA: TGTGCCACCAGTGATTCCGGGACAGGGGACACTGAAGCTTTCTTT.

This clone is a singleton in its sample. The chain joins TRBV5-6 to TRBJ2-6; 10 bases fit TRBD1. Germline CDR1 SGHDT, CDR2 YYEEEE. The CDR3 totals 18 residues. V was clipped by 5 bases and J by 1 base; unmatched bases: 9. CDR3: CASRPGGQGFSGANVLTF. The CDR3 DNA sequence: TGTGCCAGCAGACCTGGGGGACAGGGGTTTTCTGGGGCCAACGTCCTGACTTTC.

CDR3 DNA sequence: TGTGCCAGCTCACCACCTGGCTACGAGCAGTACTTC. It yields the protein CASSPPGYEQYF. This sequence joins TRBV18 and TRBJ2-7, with D uncertain. Trimming took 0 bases from V and 3 from J, leaving 3 bases between them. The CDR3 consists of 12 residues. Germline values: CDR1 KGHSH, CDR2 LQKENI. The full variable domain, rest sourced from reference TRBV18 and TRBJ2-7, is NAGVMQNPRHLVRRRGQEARLRCSPMKGHSHVYWYRQLPEEGLKFMVYLQKENIIDESGMPKERFSAEFPKEGPSILRIQQVVRGDSAAYFCASSPPGYEQYFGPGTRLTVT.